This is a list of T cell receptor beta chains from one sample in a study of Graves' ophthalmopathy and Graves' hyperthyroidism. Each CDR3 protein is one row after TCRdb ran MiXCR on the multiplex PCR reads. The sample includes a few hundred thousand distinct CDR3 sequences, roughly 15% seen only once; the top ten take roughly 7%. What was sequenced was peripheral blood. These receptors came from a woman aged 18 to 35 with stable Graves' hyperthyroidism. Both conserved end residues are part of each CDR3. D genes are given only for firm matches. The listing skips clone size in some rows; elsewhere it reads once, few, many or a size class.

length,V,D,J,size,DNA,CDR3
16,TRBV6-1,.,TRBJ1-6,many,TGTGCCAGCAGTGAAGCGGGTGGCTCCTATAATTCACCCCTCCACTTT,CASSEAGGSYNSPLHF
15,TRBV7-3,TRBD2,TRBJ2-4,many,TGTGCCAGCAGCTTAGAAAGGACTAGCGTGGACATTCAGTACTTC,CASSLERTSVDIQYF
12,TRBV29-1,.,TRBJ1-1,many,TGCAGCGTTGAAGTAGTGAACACTGAAGCTTTCTTT,CSVEVVNTEAFF
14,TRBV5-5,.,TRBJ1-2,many,TGTGCCAGCAGCTTGAAGACAGTTGTCAGGGGCTACACCTTC,CASSLKTVVRGYTF
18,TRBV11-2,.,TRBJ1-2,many,TGTGCCAGCAGCTTGGTCCGGGGTTCGGGGGATTCCGACTATGGCTACACCTTC,CASSLVRGSGDSDYGYTF
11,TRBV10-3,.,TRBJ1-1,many,TGTGCCACCCGGGACATTGGAGAAGCTTTCTTT,CATRDIGEAFF
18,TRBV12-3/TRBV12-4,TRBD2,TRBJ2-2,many,TGTGCCAGCAGTTCCTGGACTAGCGGGGGGGGGAACACCGGGGAGCTGTTTTTT,CASSSWTSGGGNTGELFF
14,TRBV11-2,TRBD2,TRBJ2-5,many,TGTGCCAGCAGCACCCGGGGGGACCAAGAGACCCAGTACTTC,CASSTRGDQETQYF
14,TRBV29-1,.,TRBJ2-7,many,TGCAGCGCCCAAGGGAGGGGGGACCACTACGAGCAGTACTTC,CSAQGRGDHYEQYF
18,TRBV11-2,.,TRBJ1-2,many,TGTGCCAGCAGCTCCATCCGGACCGAAAACCCTTATAACTATGGCTACACCTTC,CASSSIRTENPYNYGYTF
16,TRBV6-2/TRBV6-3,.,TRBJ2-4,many,TGTGCCAGCAGGGTAGGGAAGGGGTTAGCCAAAAACATTCAGTACTTC,CASRVGKGLAKNIQYF
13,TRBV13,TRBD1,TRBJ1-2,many,TGTGCCAGCACCGACAGGGGGTTGAACGGCTACACCTTC,CASTDRGLNGYTF
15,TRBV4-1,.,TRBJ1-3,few,TGCGCCAGCAGCCAAGACGGGGGCATTGGAAACACCATATATTTT,CASSQDGGIGNTIYF
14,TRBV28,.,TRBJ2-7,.,TGTGCCAGCAGTTTCAGGGTACCGACCTACGAGCAGTACTTC,CASSFRVPTYEQYF
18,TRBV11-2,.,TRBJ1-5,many,TGTGCCAGCAGCTTAAGGGGCCCCAATTTAAGCGGCAATCAGCCCCAGCATTTT,CASSLRGPNLSGNQPQHF
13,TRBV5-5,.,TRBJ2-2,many,TGTGCCAGCAGCTCCCTGAGCACCGGGGAGCTGTTTTTT,CASSSLSTGELFF
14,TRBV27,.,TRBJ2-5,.,TGTGCCAGCAGTAAGACAGGAGGCCAAGAGACCCAGTACTTC,CASSKTGGQETQYF
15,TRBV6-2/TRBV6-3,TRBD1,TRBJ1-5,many,TGTGCCAGCAGCAGGGGACAGGGGCCCAATCAGCCCCAGCATTTT,CASSRGQGPNQPQHF
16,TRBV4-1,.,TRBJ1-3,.,TGCGCCAGCAGCCAAACAGACACCTACTCTGGAAACACCATATATTTT,CASSQTDTYSGNTIYF
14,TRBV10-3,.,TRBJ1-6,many,TGTGCCATCTTACAGCTGTGCTATAATTCACCCCTCCACTTT,CAILQLCYNSPLHF
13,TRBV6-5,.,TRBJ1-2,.,TGTGCCAGCAGTTACTCGGAACTTTATGGCTACACCTTC,CASSYSELYGYTF
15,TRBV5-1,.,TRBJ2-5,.,TGCGCCAGCATCTTGGCCTCATACAGGGAAGAGACCCAGTACTTC,CASILASYREETQYF
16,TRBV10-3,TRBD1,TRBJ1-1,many,TGTGCCATCAGGCCCCGGGACAGGGGTCTTGACACTGAAGCTTTCTTT,CAIRPRDRGLDTEAFF
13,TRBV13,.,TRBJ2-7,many,TGTGCCAGCAGCTCGGGACCGATCTACGAGCAGTACTTC,CASSSGPIYEQYF
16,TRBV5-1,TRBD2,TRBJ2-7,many,TGCGCCAGCAGCTTGGGCCCGGGACTAGGGTCCTACGAGCAGTACTTC,CASSLGPGLGSYEQYF
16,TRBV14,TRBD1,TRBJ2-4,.,TGTGCCAGCAGCATCAGGACAGGTTTAGCCAAAAACATTCAGTACTTC,CASSIRTGLAKNIQYF
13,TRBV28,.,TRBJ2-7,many,TGTGCCAGCAGACTTGGGACACCCTACGAGCAGTACTTC,CASRLGTPYEQYF
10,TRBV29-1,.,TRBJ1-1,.,TGCAGCGGCTTGAACACTGAAGCTTTCTTT,CSGLNTEAFF
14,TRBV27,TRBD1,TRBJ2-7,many,TGTGCCAGCAGTTTCACCCGGGACAGCTACGAGCAGTACTTC,CASSFTRDSYEQYF
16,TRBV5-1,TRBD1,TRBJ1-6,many,TGCGCCAGCAGCACCCGGACAGGGACATTGGGTTCACCCCTCCACTTT,CASSTRTGTLGSPLHF
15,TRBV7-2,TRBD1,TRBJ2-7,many,TGTGCCAGCAGCTACCCCGACAGGGGGCCCCACGAGCAGTACTTC,CASSYPDRGPHEQYF
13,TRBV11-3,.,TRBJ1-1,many,TGTGCCAGCAGCAGGGGTCTCGACACTGAAGCTTTCTTT,CASSRGLDTEAFF
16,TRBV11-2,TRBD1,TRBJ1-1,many,TGTGCCAGCAGCGCCCTTTCCGGGACAGGGAACACTGAAGCTTTCTTT,CASSALSGTGNTEAFF
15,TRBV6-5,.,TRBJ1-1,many,TGTGCCAGCAGTTACCGCGGGGCATCGGGCACTGAAGCTTTCTTT,CASSYRGASGTEAFF
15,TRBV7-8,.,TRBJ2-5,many,TGTGCCAGCAGCATGTCCGGGAGAGACGAAGAGACCCAGTACTTC,CASSMSGRDEETQYF
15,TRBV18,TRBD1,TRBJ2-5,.,TGTGCCAGCTCACCCGCGACAGGGCGCCAAGAGACCCAGTACTTC,CASSPATGRQETQYF
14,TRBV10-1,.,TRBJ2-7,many,TGCGCCAGCAGTGAGATCGGACAAGCCTACGAGCAGTACTTC,CASSEIGQAYEQYF
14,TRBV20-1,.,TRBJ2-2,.,TGCAGTGCTAGCCGGGACATACACACCGGGGAGCTGTTTTTT,CSASRDIHTGELFF
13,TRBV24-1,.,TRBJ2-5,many,TGTGCCACCAGTTCGTCGGGGGAAGAGACCCAGTACTTC,CATSSSGEETQYF
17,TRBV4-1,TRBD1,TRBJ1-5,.,TGCGCCAGCAGCCGCCAGGGGGACAGGGATGGCAATCAGCCCCAGCATTTT,CASSRQGDRDGNQPQHF
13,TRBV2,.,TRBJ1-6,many,TGTGCCTTCGGGGGAGGGTCTAATTCACCCCTCCACTTT,CAFGGGSNSPLHF
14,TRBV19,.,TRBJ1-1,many,TGTGCCAGTAGCGGGGGCCGGAGGAGAACTGAAGCTTTCTTT,CASSGGRRRTEAFF
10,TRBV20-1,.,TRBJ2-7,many,TGCAGTGCTGGAGGGGTCGAGCAGTACTTC,CSAGGVEQYF
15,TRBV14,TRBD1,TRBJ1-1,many,TGTGCCAGCAGCCAAGGACAGGGGCGGAACACTGAAGCTTTCTTT,CASSQGQGRNTEAFF
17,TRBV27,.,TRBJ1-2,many,TGTGCCAGCAGTTTCTCGAGGGTTGGGCTAAACCGCCATGGCTACACCTTC,CASSFSRVGLNRHGYTF
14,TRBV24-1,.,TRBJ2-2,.,TGTGCCACCAGTGACTTACAGAACACCGGGGAGCTGTTTTTT,CATSDLQNTGELFF
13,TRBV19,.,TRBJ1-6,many,TGTGCCAGTGCGGGACACGGGAAATCACCCCTCCACTTT,CASAGHGKSPLHF